This entry lists 15 T cell receptor beta chains sequenced from one sample in a study of blood T cell repertoires in COVID-19. Sequencing was performed with immunoSEQ multiplex PCR; in TCRdb, only in-frame clones are kept and a portion is missing. Of tens of thousands of clones detected, about 92% appear once; the ten largest clones hold around 30%. Sequencing input: peripheral blood. The receptors come from a woman aged 80 or older with acute or convalescent COVID-19.

This rearrangement joins TRBV6-5 to TRBJ1-5, with a possible D match to TRBD1 (6 bases). CDR1 and CDR2 from the germline V gene are MNHEY and SVGAGI. This CDR3 is 14 amino acids long. V lost 6 bases, J lost 5 bases, and 14 bases lay in between. CDR3 coding DNA: TGTGCCAGCAGCCGCCGGGGGGCTGATCAGCCCCAGCATTTT. This codes for CASSRRGADQPQHF.

V and J are TRBV6-1 and TRBJ2-7; 7 bases match TRBD1. V shed 2 bases, J shed 9 bases, and the junction held 7 bases outside the gene matches. This CDR3 comprises 13 residues. CDR1 MNHNS and CDR2 SASEGT come from the germline V gene. DNA of the CDR3: TGTGCCAGCAGTGAACAACACAGGGGCCCGCAGTACTTC. As protein: CASSEQHRGPQYF.

The chain combines TRBV20-1 with TRBJ2-7, with a possible D match to TRBD1 (5 bases). The CDR3 sequence is 11 residues long. CDR1 is DFQATT and CDR2 is SNEGSKA in the germline V gene (reference sequence). Deletions cut 1 base from V and 4 bases from J, with 5 bases between. The CDR3 loop is CSARAGYEQYF. CDR3 nucleotide sequence: TGCAGTGCTAGAGCAGGGTACGAGCAGTACTTC.

This clone came up a few times. The chain employs TRBV11-2 and TRBJ1-5, with D unclear. This CDR3 region has 13 residues. Germline CDR1 and CDR2: SGHAT and FQNNGV. The V end lost 3 bases, the J end lost 1 base, and 4 bases lay between the germline ends. The CDR3, as DNA: TGTGCCAGCAGCTTGGGCAGCAATCAGCCCCAGCATTTT. Translation: CASSLGSNQPQHF. Looking up the rest from reference TRBV11-2 and TRBJ1-5 gives the full variable domain: EAGVAQSPRYKIIEKRQSVAFWCNPISGHATLYWYQQILGQGPKLLIQFQNNGVVDDSQLPKDRFSAERLKGVDSTLKIQPAKLEDSAVYLCASSLGSNQPQHFGDGTRLSIL.

This clone has a handful of counts. The rearrangement links TRBV7-8 to TRBJ1-5, with 7 bases lining up with TRBD1. The V gene end was trimmed by 1 base and the J gene end by 3 bases; junction bases not matched to a gene: 6. The V gene's germline CDR1 is SGHVS and CDR2 FQNEAQ. There are 16 residues in the CDR3. The CDR3 loop reads CASSLDPGQHNQPQHF. CDR3 coding DNA: TGTGCCAGCAGCTTAGACCCGGGACAGCACAATCAGCCCCAGCATTTT.

The V and J genes are TRBV18 and TRBJ1-2, with unresolved D. The CDR3 runs to 14 residues. Trimming left V 2 bases short and J 1 base short, with 8 bases between. CDR1 and CDR2 from the germline V gene are KGHSH and LQKENI. CDR3 nucleotides: TGTGCCAGCTCACCATCCGGGGATAACTATGGCTACACCTTC. Translation: CASSPSGDNYGYTF.

This chain joins TRBV27 and TRBJ1-5; D uncertain. Germline V gives CDR1 MNHEY, CDR2 SMNVEV (reference sequence). The V and J ends lost 6 bases and 1 base respectively, with 10 bases between them. This CDR3 region has 14 residues. The CDR3 sequence is CASSGGWSNQPQHF. CDR3 bases: TGTGCCAGCAGCGGAGGGTGGAGCAATCAGCCCCAGCATTTT.

V and J are TRBV7-9 and TRBJ1-4, with D possibly matching TRBD1 (5 bases). The CDR3 has 14 amino acids. Between the trimmed V and J ends, which lost 5 bases and 10 bases, there was a span of 17 bases. Germline CDR1 and CDR2: SEHNR and FQNEAQ (reference sequence). This CDR3 reads CASSKGSESGKLFF. The DNA of the CDR3 is TGTGCCAGCAGCAAGGGGTCCGAATCTGGAAAACTGTTTTTT.

The V and J genes are TRBV6-6 and TRBJ1-5, with 7 bases aligning to TRBD1. Germline trimming cut 7 bases from V and 5 bases from J; bases unmatched to any gene: 11. From germline, CDR1 is MNHNY and CDR2 SVGAGI (reference sequence). The CDR3 runs to 15 residues. The CDR3: CASTLTGDAYQPQHF. CDR3 DNA sequence: TGTGCCAGCACCTTAACAGGGGATGCATATCAGCCCCAGCATTTT.

The V call is TRBV6-1, the J call TRBJ1-6; the match to TRBD1 covers 9 bases. Germline CDR1 is MNHNS and CDR2 is SASEGT. V lost 3 bases, J lost 16 bases, and 4 bases stayed unmatched. The CDR3 is 12 residues long. The CDR3 spells CASSELGQGLHF. The CDR3 nucleotides read TGTGCCAGCAGTGAGTTGGGACAGGGTCTCCACTTT.

J is TRBJ2-2 and V is TRBV3-1 (or the pseudogene TRBV3-2); TRBD2 agrees at 11 bases. Looked up from germline, CDR1 is LGHDT and CDR2 is YNNKEL (reference sequence). CDR3 length: 14 residues. With 9 bases clipped from V and 7 bases from J, the junction kept 7 bases outside the gene matches. The CDR3 spells CASLAGGPGGELFF. The CDR3 coding sequence is TGTGCCAGTTTAGCGGGGGGGCCCGGCGGGGAGCTGTTTTTT.

This chain links TRBV30 with TRBJ2-2; possible D gene TRBD1, 5 bases. Looked up from germline, CDR1 is GTSNPN and CDR2 is SVGIG (reference sequence). The CDR3 length is 16 residues. Deletions cut 0 bases from V and 0 bases from J, with 11 bases between. CDR3: CAWSVPWTTNTGELFF. The CDR3, as DNA: TGTGCCTGGAGTGTACCTTGGACAACGAACACCGGGGAGCTGTTTTTT.

CDR3 loop: CASSSRRLAGPETQYF. CDR3 sequence (DNA): TGTGCCAGCAGCTCTAGGAGACTAGCGGGGCCGGAGACCCAGTACTTC. The chain uses TRBV7-8 and TRBJ2-5; 11 positions match TRBD2. J lost 5 bases, V lost 4 bases, and 9 bases had no gene match. The germline V gene encodes CDR1 SGHVS and CDR2 FQNEAQ. The CDR3 runs 16 residues.

The chain couples TRBV15 to TRBJ2-3; D is ambiguous. The V gene's germline CDR1 is LNHNV and CDR2 YYDKDF (reference sequence). The V and J ends lost 1 base and 6 bases respectively, with 14 bases between them. This CDR3 contains 15 residues. The CDR3 sequence: CATSRGSASRDTQYF. In DNA form, the CDR3 reads TGTGCCACCAGCAGAGGATCGGCCTCCAGGGATACGCAGTATTTT.

The rearrangement uses TRBV19 and TRBJ1-6, with D possibly matching TRBD1 (6 bases). CDR1 is LNHDA, CDR2 SQIVND, per germline (reference sequence). The CDR3 runs 15 residues. Trimming left V 6 bases short and J 10 bases short, with 19 bases between. CDR3 bases: TGTGCCAGTAGCACACAGGGTGGACGAGGATCACCCCTCCACTTT. It encodes CASSTQGGRGSPLHF. Full variable domain (remainder filled in from reference TRBV19 and TRBJ1-6): DGGITQSPKYLFRKEGQNVTLSCEQNLNHDAMYWYRQDPGQGLRLIYYSQIVNDFQKGDIAEGYSVSREKKESFPLTVTSAQKNPTAFYLCASSTQGGRGSPLHFGNGTRLTVT.